This entry concerns a single TCR beta chain. No antigen is known for it. The data were obtained in a study of shared clonotypes between healthy human individuals. Overall study findings and caveats: Blood alone was sampled, and tissue repertoires likely differ.

This table comes from immunoSEQ multiplex PCR, and its TCRdb copy is limited to in-frame clones, with some not included. Found here are 2 million to 2.5 million clones, more than 85% of them singletons; the top ten hold 0.36%. The CDR3 spans 18 residues. The germline V gene encodes CDR1 SGDLS and CDR2 YYNGEE. Trimming stripped 2 bases from V and 7 bases from J, with 28 bases between. The chain carries TRBV9 and TRBJ2-7, with D unresolved. Sequenced input: naive CD4+ T cells from PBMCs. Specified subset: CD45RA+ positively selected. The clonotype originates from a young man in good health. Some clones in this sample may be carry-over from other donors' samples. The chain's CDR3 is CASSVEPGYPSISREQYF. Written as DNA, the CDR3 is TGTGCCAGCAGCGTCGAACCGGGCTATCCTTCCATATCGCGGGAGCAGTACTTC.